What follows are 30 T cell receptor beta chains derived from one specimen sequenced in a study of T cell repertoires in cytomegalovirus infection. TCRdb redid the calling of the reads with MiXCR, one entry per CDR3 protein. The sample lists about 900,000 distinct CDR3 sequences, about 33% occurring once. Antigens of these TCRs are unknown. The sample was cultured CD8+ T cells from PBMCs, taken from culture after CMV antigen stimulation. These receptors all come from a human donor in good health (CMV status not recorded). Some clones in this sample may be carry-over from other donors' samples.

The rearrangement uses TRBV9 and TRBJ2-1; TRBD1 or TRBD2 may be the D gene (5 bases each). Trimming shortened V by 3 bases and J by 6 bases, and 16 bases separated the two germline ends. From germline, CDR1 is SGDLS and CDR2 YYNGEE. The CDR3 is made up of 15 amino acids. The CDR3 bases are TGTGCCAGCAGCGCCTCGGGGACCCCCCTCAATGAGCAGTTCTTC. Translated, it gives CASSASGTPLNEQFF. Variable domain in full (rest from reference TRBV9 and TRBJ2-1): DSGVTQTPKHLITATGQRVTLRCSPRSGDLSVYWYQQSLDQGLQFLIQYYNGEERAKGNILERFSAQQFPDLHSELNLSSLELGDSALYFCASSASGTPLNEQFFGPGTRLTVL.

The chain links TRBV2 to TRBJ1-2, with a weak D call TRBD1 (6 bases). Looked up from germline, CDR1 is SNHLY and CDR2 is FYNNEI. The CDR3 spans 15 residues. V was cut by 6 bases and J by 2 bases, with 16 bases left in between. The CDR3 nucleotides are TGTGCCAGCAGGGGGTCGCAGGGGAAGAACTATGGCTACACCTTC. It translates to CASRGSQGKNYGYTF.

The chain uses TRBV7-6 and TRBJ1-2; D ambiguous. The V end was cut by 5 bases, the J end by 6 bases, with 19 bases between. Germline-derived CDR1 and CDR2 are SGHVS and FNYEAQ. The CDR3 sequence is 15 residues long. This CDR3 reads CASSVPGLPRDGYTF. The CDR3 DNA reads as TGTGCCAGCAGCGTACCCGGGCTCCCTCGGGATGGCTACACCTTC.

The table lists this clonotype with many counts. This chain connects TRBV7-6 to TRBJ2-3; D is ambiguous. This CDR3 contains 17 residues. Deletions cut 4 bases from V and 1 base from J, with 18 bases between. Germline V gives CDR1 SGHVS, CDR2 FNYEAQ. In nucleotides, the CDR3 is TGTGCCAGCAGCTCATTAAGGCCTACGGAAGGCACAGATACGCAGTATTTT. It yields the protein CASSSLRPTEGTDTQYF.

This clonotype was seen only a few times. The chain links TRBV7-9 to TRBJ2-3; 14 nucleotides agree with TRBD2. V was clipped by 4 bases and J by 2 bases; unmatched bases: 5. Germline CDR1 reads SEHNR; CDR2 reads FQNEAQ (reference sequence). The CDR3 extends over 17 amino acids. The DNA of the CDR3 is TGTGCCAGCAGCTCACCGGGACTAGCGGGGGTCACAGATACGCAGTATTTT. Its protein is CASSSPGLAGVTDTQYF.

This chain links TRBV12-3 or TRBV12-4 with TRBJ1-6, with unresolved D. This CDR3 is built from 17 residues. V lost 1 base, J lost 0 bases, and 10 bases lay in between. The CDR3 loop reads CASSLGSGSSYNSPLHF. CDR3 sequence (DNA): TGTGCCAGCAGTTTAGGATCCGGTAGCTCCTATAATTCACCCCTCCACTTT.

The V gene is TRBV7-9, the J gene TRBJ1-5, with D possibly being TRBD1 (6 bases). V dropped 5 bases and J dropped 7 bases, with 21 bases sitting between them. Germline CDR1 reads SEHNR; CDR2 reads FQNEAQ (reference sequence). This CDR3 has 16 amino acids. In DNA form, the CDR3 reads TGTGCCAGCAGCCGCTCGCCCCGGGACACAGACCAGCCCCAGCATTTT. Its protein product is CASSRSPRDTDQPQHF.

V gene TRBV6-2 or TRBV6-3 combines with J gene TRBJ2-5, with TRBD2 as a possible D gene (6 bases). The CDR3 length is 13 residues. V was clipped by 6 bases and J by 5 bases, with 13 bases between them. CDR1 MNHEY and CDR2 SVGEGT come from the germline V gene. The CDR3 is CASSPGLSETQYF. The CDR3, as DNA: TGTGCCAGCAGCCCCGGACTAAGCGAGACCCAGTACTTC.

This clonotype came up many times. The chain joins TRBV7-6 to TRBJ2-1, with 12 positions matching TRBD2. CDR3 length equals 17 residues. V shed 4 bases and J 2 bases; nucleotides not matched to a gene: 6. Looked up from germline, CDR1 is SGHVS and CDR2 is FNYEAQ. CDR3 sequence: CASSSAASGGAYNEQFF. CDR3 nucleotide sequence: TGTGCCAGCAGCTCCGCGGCTAGCGGGGGGGCCTACAATGAGCAGTTCTTC.

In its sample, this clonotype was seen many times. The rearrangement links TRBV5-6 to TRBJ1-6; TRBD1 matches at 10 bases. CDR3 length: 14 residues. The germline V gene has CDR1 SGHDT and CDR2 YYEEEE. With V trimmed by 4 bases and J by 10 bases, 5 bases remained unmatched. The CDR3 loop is CASSPGTGASPLHF. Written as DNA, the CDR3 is TGTGCCAGCAGCCCCGGGACAGGGGCCTCACCCCTCCACTTT.

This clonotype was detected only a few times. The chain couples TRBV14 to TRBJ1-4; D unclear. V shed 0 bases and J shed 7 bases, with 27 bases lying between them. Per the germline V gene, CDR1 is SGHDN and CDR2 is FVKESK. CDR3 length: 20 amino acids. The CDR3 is CASSQEEHMLTDWVPEKLFF. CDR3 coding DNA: TGTGCCAGCAGCCAAGAAGAACATATGCTGACGGATTGGGTGCCTGAAAAACTGTTTTTT. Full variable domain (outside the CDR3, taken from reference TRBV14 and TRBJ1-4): EAGVTQFPSHSVIEKGQTVTLRCDPISGHDNLYWYRRVMGKEIKFLLHFVKESKQDESGMPNNRFLAERTGGTYSTLKVQPAELEDSGVYFCASSQEEHMLTDWVPEKLFFGSGTQLSVL.

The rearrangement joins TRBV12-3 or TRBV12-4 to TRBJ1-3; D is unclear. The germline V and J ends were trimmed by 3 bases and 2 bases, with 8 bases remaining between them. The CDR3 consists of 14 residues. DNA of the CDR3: TGTGCCAGCAGTTTGGACGGAGCTGGAAACACCATATATTTT. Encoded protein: CASSLDGAGNTIYF.

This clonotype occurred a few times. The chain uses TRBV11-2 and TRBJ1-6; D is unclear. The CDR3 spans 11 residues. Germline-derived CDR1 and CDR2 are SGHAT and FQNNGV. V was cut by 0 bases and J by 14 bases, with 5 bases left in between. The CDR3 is CASSLDVTLHF. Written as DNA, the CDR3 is TGTGCCAGCAGCTTAGACGTTACCCTCCACTTT.

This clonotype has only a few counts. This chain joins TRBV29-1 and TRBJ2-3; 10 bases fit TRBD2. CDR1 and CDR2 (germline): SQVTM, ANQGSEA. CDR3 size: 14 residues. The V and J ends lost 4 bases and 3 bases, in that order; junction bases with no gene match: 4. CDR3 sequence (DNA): TGCAGCGTTGTAAGCGGGGGGGTAACAGATACGCAGTATTTT. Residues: CSVVSGGVTDTQYF.

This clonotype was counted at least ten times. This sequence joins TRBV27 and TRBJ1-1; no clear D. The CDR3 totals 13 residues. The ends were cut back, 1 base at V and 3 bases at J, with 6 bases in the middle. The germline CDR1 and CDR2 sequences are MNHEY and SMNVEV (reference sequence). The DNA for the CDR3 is TGTGCCAGCAGTTTATTGTCGTACACTGAAGCTTTCTTT. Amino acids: CASSLLSYTEAFF.

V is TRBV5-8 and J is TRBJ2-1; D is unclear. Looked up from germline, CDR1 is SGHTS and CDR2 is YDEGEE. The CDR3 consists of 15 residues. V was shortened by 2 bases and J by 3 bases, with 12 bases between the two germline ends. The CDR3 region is CASSLRLDFYNEQFF. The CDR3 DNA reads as TGTGCCAGCAGCTTACGCTTGGATTTCTACAATGAGCAGTTCTTC.

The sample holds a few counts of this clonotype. The CDR3 is CASSLPSGGSGELFF. CDR3 sequence (DNA): TGTGCCAGCAGCTTACCTAGCGGGGGTTCCGGGGAGCTGTTTTTT. The genes are TRBV11-2 and TRBJ2-2; 10 bases map to TRBD2. The CDR3 is 15 amino acids. After removal of 2 bases from V and 6 bases from J, the junction contained 3 bases not matched to a gene. The germline CDR1 and CDR2 sequences are SGHAT and FQNNGV.

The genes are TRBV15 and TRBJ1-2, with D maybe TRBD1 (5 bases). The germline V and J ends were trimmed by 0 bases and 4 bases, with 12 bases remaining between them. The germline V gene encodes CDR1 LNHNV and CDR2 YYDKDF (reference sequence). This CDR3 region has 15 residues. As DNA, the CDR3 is TGTGCCACCAGCAGAGAAGGGGCCGAGGGCTATGGCTACACCTTC. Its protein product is CATSREGAEGYGYTF.

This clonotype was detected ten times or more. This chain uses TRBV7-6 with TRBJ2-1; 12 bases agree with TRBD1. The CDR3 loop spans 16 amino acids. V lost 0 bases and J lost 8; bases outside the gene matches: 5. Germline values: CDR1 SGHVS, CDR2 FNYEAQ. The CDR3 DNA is TGTGCCAGCAGCTTAGCCGGGACAGGGGGCTTAGATGAGCAGTTCTTC. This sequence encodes CASSLAGTGGLDEQFF.

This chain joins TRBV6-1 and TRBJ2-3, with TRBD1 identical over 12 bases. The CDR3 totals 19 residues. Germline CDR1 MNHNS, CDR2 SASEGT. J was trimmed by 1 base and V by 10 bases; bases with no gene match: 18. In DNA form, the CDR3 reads TGTGCCAACAGAGGAAACCGGGACAGGGGGCTTCGGGGCACAGATACGCAGTATTTT. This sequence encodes CANRGNRDRGLRGTDTQYF.

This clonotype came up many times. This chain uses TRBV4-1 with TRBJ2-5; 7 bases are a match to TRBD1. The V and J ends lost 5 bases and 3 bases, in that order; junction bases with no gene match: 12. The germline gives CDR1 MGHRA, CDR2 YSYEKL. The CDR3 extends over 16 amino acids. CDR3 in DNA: TGCGCCAGCAGCTACTTTATAGGGACAGCGGAAGAGACCCAGTACTTC. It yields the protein CASSYFIGTAEETQYF.

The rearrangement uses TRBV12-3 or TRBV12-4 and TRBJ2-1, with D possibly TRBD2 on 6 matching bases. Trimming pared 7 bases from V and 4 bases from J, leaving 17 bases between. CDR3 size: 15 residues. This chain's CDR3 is CASIIPGLLYNEQFF. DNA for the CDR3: TGTGCCAGCATTATACCGGGACTCCTATACAATGAGCAGTTCTTC.

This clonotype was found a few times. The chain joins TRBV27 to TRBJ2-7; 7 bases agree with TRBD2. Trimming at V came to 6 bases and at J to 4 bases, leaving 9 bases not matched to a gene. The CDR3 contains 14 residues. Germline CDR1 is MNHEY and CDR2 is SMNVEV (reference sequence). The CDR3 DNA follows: TGTGCCAGCAGCCATTCAGGGAGGGAATACGAGCAGTACTTC. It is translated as CASSHSGREYEQYF.

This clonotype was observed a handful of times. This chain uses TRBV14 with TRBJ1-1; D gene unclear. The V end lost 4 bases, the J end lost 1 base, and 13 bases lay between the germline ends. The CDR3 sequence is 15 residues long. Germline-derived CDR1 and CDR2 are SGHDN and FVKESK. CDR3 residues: CASSRFPGGNTEAFF. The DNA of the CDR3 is TGTGCCAGCAGCCGATTCCCCGGAGGGAACACTGAAGCTTTCTTT.

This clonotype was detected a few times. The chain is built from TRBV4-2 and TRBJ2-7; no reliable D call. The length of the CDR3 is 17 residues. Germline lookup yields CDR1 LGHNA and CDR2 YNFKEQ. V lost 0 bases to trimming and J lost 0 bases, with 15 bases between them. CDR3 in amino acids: CASSQESRQAFSYEQYF. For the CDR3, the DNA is TGTGCCAGCAGCCAAGAGAGTCGGCAGGCCTTCTCCTACGAGCAGTACTTC.

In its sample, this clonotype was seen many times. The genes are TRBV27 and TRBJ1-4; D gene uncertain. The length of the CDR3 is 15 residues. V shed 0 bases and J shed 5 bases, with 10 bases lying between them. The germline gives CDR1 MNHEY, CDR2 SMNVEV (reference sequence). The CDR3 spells CASSLSLGLNEKLFF. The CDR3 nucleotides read TGTGCCAGCAGTTTATCGCTCGGCCTCAATGAAAAACTGTTTTTT.

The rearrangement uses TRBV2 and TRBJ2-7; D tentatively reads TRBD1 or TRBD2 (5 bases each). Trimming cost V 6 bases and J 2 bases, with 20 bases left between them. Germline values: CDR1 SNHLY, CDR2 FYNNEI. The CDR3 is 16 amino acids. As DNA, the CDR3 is TGTGCCAGCAGCCAGGGAGTGCAGGGCTGGGCCTACGAGCAGTACGTC. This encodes CASSQGVQGWAYEQYV.

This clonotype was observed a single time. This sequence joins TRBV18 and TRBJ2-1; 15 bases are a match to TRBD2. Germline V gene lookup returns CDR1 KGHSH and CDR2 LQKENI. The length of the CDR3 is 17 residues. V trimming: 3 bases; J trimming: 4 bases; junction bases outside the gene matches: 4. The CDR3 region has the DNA TGTGCCAGCTCACCGTCGGGACTAGCGGGGGGTTACAATGAGCAGTTCTTC. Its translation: CASSPSGLAGGYNEQFF.

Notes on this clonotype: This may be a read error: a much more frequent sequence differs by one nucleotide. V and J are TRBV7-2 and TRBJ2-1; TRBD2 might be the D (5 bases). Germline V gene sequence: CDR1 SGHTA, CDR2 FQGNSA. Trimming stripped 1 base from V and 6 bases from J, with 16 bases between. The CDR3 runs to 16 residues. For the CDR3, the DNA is TGTGCCAGCAGCTTAGAATTGGGAGTAAGGGCCAATGAGCAGTTCTTC. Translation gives CASSLELGVRANEQFF.

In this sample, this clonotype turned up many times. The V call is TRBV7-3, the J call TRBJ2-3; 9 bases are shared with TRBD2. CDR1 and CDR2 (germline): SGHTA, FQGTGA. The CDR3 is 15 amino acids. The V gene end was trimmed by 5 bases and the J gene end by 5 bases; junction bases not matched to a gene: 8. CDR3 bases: TGTGCCAGCAGCCCCCTGGCGGGGGGGCGAGATACGCAGTATTTT. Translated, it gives CASSPLAGGRDTQYF. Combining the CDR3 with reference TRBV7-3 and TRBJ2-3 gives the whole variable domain GAGVSQTPSNKVTEKGKYVELRCDPISGHTALYWYRQSLGQGPEFLIYFQGTGAADDSGLPNDRFFAVRPEGSVSTLKIQRTERGDSAVYLCASSPLAGGRDTQYFGPGTRLTVL.